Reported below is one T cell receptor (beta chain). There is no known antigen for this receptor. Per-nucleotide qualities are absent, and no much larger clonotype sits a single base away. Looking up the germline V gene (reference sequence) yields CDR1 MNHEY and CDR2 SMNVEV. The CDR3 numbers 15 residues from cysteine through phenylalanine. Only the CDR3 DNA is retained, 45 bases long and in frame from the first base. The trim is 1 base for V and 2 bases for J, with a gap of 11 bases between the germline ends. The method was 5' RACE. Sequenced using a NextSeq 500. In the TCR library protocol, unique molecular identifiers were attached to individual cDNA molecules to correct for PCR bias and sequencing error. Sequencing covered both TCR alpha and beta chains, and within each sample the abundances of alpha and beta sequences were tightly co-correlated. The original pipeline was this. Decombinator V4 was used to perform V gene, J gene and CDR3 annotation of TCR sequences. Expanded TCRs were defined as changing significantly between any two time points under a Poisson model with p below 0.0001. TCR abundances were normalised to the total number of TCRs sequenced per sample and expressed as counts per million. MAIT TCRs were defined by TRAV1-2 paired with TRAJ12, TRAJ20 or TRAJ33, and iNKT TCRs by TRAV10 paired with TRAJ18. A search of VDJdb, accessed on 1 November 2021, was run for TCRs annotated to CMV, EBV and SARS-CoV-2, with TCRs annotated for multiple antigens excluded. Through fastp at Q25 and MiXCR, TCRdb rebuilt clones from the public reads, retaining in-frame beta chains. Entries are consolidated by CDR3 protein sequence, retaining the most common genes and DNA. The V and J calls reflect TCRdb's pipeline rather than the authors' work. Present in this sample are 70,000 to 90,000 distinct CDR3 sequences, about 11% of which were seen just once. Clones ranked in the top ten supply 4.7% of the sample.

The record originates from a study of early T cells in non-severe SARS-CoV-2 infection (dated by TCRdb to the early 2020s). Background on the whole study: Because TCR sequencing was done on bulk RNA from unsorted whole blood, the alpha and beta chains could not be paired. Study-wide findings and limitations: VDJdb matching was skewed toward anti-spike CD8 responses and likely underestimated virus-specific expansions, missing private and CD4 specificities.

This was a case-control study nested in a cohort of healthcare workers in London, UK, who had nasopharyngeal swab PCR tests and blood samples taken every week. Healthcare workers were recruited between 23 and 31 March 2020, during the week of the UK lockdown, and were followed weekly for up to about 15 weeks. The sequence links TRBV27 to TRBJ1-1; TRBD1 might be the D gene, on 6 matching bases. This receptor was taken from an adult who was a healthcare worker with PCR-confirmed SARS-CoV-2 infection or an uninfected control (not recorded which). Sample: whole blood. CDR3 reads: CASSLYRGPNTEAFF. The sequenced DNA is TGTGCCAGCAGTTTATATCGGGGGCCCAACACTGAAGCTTTCTTT.